This T cell receptor beta chain was sequenced during a study of T cell responses to AZD1222 COVID-19 vaccine. General study points: At study baseline, merely a handful of AZD1222 recipients were seropositive. Spike was spanned by vaccine-associated CD4 TCRs, which were dominant at 160-218 and 743-854. Females made up more of the donors, who were largely white British, and clonal diversity may have come out too low.

CDR1 LNHDA and CDR2 SQIVND come from the germline V gene (reference sequence). Trimming shortened V by 1 base and J by 0 bases, and 7 bases separated the two germline ends. There are 16 residues in the CDR3. Clones were sequenced by immunoSEQ multiplex PCR, and TCRdb holds only the in-frame ones, with some missing. The table lists about 60,000 clones, roughly 82% of them singletons. On this clone itself: The antigen is undetermined.

The rearrangement links TRBV19 to TRBJ2-6; a possible D gene is TRBD1 (5 bases). The source is an adult in good health. Source: peripheral blood, taken on day 0 of AZD1222 vaccination. The DNA for the CDR3 is TGTGCCAGTAGTATAGGGGGCCGCTCTGGGGCCAACGTCCTGACTTTC. Encoded protein: CASSIGGRSGANVLTF.